The clone carrying this TCR beta chain was seen a handful of times. The data belong to a study of T cell repertoires in cytomegalovirus infection. Across the study: In public TCR beta signatures, there were indications of both CMV infection and matching HLA type.

One entry per CDR3 protein, called by TCRdb with MiXCR from the reads. The sample lists about 680,000 distinct CDR3 sequences, approximately 25% occurring once. Trimming stripped 2 bases from V and 4 bases from J, with 14 bases between. This CDR3 comprises 15 residues. Germline V gene lookup returns CDR1 LNHDA and CDR2 SQIVND (reference sequence). Sample: CD8+ T cells from PBMCs. The chain links TRBV19 to TRBJ1-1, with a weak D call TRBD1 (5 bases). This sequence originates from a human donor in good health (CMV status not recorded). Some clones in this sample may be carry-over from other donors' samples. The CDR3 protein is CASSILGVVSTEAFF. The DNA for the CDR3 is TGTGCCAGTAGTATATTGGGGGTTGTGAGCACTGAAGCTTTCTTT. The complete variable domain, with remaining parts taken from reference TRBV19 and TRBJ1-1, reads DGGITQSPKYLFRKEGQNVTLSCEQNLNHDAMYWYRQDPGQGLRLIYYSQIVNDFQKGDIAEGYSVSREKKESFPLTVTSAQKNPTAFYLCASSILGVVSTEAFFGQGTRLTVV.